These 7 T cell receptor beta chains originate from one sample sequenced in a study of cytomegalovirus exposure and HLA in healthy donors. 60 Vbeta and 13 Jbeta primers were used in PCR. Assay used: immunoSEQ multiplex PCR; TCRdb lists only in-frame clones, some missing. The data show 96,000 or so clones, approximately 74% seen once. The specimen was PBMCs. These receptors were obtained from a woman aged 70 to 79 in good health and CMV-seropositive.

The V and J genes are TRBV2 and TRBJ2-3; tentative D call: TRBD2 (6 bases). Trimming left V 11 bases short and J 5 bases short, with 14 bases between. This CDR3 spans 12 amino acids. CDR1 is SNHLY, CDR2 FYNNEI, per germline. The CDR3 DNA reads TGTGCCCTCGAGACTAGAAAAGATACGCAGTATTTT. Translated: CALETRKDTQYF.

V is TRBV11-2 and J is TRBJ1-1; no reliable D call. V dropped 3 bases and J dropped 3 bases, with 2 bases sitting between them. Germline V gene data show CDR1 as SGHAT and CDR2 as FQNNGV. The CDR3 is 11 residues long. CDR3 DNA: TGTGCCAGCAGCTTCGACACTGAAGCTTTCTTT. Residues: CASSFDTEAFF.

The chain joins TRBV28 to TRBJ2-7, with TRBD1 as a possible D gene (5 bases). Trimming took 6 bases from V and 1 from J, leaving 10 bases between them. The CDR3 is made up of 13 amino acids. Germline V lookup: CDR1 MDHEN, CDR2 SYDVKM. CDR3 sequence: CASRAGFSYEQYF. The CDR3 coding sequence is TGTGCCAGCAGGGCAGGGTTTTCCTACGAGCAGTACTTC.

CDR3 in amino acids: CSGQDRPGSSGYTF. CDR3 nucleotides: TGCAGCGGACAAGACCGACCGGGAAGCTCTGGCTACACCTTC. The chain carries TRBV29-1 and TRBJ1-2, with no clear D. The CDR3 covers 14 residues. Germline CDR1 and CDR2: SQVTM and ANQGSEA. V lost 7 bases and J lost 7, with 22 bases in between. Full variable domain (missing parts from reference TRBV29-1 and TRBJ1-2): SAVISQKPSRDICQRGTSLTIQCQVDSQVTMMFWYRQQPGQSLTLIATANQGSEATYESGFVIDKFPISRPNLTFSTLTVSNMSPEDSSIYLCSGQDRPGSSGYTFGSGTRLTVV.

Here the CDR3 reads CASSESGAQETQYF. CDR3 coding DNA: TGTGCCAGCAGTGAATCAGGGGCCCAAGAGACCCAGTACTTC. The rearrangement uses TRBV25-1 and TRBJ2-5; a weak D match, TRBD1 (6 bases). The CDR3 covers 14 residues. V shed 1 base and J shed 1 base, with 7 bases lying between them. Germline CDR1 reads MGHDK; CDR2 reads SYGVNS.

This chain uses TRBV27 with TRBJ2-4; D ambiguous. V lost 1 base and J 3 bases, leaving 4 bases between the germline ends. The CDR3 length is 13 residues. CDR1 and CDR2 (germline): MNHEY, SMNVEV (reference sequence). DNA for the CDR3: TGTGCCAGCAGTTTATACGGCAAAAACATTCAGTACTTC. Translating gives CASSLYGKNIQYF.

This clone was counted between two and nine times. V usage is TRBV2 and J usage is TRBJ1-5, with D unresolved. Germline loops: CDR1 SNHLY, CDR2 FYNNEI. V lost 3 bases and J lost 7, with 16 bases in between. The CDR3 is made up of 15 amino acids. CDR3 DNA sequence: TGTGCCAGCAGTGAGTCGAGATCTCCCAGGCAGCCCCAGCATTTT. Its protein is CASSESRSPRQPQHF.